The present T cell receptor (beta chain) was sequenced within a study of shared clonotypes between healthy human individuals. For the study at large: Per-donor plates numbered three CD4 naive, three CD4 memory, two CD8 naive and one CD8 memory.

Per the germline V gene, CDR1 is SNHLY and CDR2 is FYNNEI. Deletions cut 6 bases from V and 3 bases from J, with 14 bases between. This CDR3 is built from 15 residues. Each sorted subset replicate got 200 ng genomic DNA, around 29,000 genomes. Repertoires were generated with immunoSEQ multiplex PCR, while TCRdb's copy carries only in-frame clones and drops some. In the table there are approximately 2.3 million clones, over 85% of which are singletons. Study-wide results and caveats: How much donors shared clonotypes was expected to be affected by sequencing depth. Despite large depth, sorted-subset datasets appeared incompletely sequenced.

This clone is a singleton in its sample. Its antigen is as yet unknown. The sequenced material came from naive CD4+ T cells from PBMCs. The subset: CD45RA+ positively selected. The V call is TRBV2, the J call TRBJ2-2; D possibly matches TRBD1 or TRBD2 (7 bases each). This TCR was recovered from a young man in good health. Some clones in this sample may be carry-over from other donors' samples. CDR3 sequence: CASSATGRDTGELFF. DNA of the CDR3: TGTGCCAGCAGCGCGACAGGGAGGGACACCGGGGAGCTGTTTTTT.